This record covers a single TCR beta chain. This CDR3 region has 14 residues. Per germline, CDR1 PRHDT and CDR2 FYEKMQ (reference sequence). The V gene lost 5 bases and the J gene lost 0 bases, with 10 bases spanning the gap. Profiling relied on immunoSEQ multiplex PCR, and the TCRdb table lists in-frame clones only, not all of them. The sample shows approximately 480,000 clones, approximately 89% of them seen only once. The data are from a study of blood T cell repertoires in COVID-19. About the study: PBMCs, B-cell-depleted T cells, or T cells were the source of the cDNA or gDNA that made up the material.

The specimen was peripheral blood. This clonotype originated in a man younger than 35 with COVID-19, enrolled during active disease. V usage is TRBV13 and J usage is TRBJ2-5, with D perhaps TRBD1 (6 bases). The CDR3 DNA reads TGTGCCAGCAGCCTTGGGGGCTACCAAGAGACCCAGTACTTC. Amino acids: CASSLGGYQETQYF.